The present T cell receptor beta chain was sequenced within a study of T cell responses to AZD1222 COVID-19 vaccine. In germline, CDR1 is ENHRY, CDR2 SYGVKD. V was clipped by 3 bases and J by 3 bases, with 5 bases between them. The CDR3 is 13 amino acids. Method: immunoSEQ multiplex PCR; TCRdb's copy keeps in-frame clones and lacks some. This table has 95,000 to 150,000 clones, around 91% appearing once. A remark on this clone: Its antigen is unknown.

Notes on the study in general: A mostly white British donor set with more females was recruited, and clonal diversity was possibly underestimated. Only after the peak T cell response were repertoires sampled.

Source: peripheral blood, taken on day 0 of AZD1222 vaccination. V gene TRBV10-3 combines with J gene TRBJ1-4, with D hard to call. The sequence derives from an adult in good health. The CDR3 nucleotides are TGTGCCATCAGTGAAAGGTCTAATGAAAAACTGTTTTTT. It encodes CAISERSNEKLFF.